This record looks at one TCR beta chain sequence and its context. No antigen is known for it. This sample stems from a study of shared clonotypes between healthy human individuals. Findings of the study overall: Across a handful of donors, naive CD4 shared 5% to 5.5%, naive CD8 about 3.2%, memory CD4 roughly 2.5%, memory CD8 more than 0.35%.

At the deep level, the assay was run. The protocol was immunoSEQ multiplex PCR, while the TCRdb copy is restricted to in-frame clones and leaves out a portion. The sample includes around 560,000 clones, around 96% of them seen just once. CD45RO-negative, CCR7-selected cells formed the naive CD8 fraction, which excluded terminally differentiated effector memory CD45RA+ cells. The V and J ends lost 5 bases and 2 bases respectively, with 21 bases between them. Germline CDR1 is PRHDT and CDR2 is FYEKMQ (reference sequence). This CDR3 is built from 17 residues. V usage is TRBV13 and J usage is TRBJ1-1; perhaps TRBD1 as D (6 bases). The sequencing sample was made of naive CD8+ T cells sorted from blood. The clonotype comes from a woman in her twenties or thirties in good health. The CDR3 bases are TGTGCCAGCAGCAACGTACAGGGTCTGTTTTTCAACACTGAAGCTTTCTTT. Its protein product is CASSNVQGLFFNTEAFF.